This TCR beta chain was sequenced during a study of blood T cells in healthy people across ages. Study-level findings and limits: Diversity figures based on one million T cells were deemed too low.

No fewer than 6 micrograms of total RNA were isolated from every sample. This clonotype was observed a few times. The antigen is undetermined. Next came a second PCR, run for about 6 to 11 cycles, which used a sample-barcoded 5' primer along with a J-beta primer mix. TCRdb reprocessed the 5' RACE reads via MiXCR and lists one record per CDR3 protein. This table holds roughly 680,000 distinct CDR3 sequences, around 21% found once. Germline CDR1 and CDR2: MNHNY and SVGAGI (reference sequence). The V and J ends lost 8 bases and 6 bases respectively, with 19 bases between them. The CDR3 consists of 14 residues.

This receptor was obtained from a man between 65 and 79 years old in good health. The rearrangement uses TRBV6-6 and TRBJ1-1, with a tentative D call TRBD1 (5 bases). Material for sequencing was blood. The CDR3 protein is CASRDGRSMAEAFF. CDR3 coding DNA: TGTGCCAGCCGGGACGGACGAAGTATGGCTGAAGCTTTCTTT.